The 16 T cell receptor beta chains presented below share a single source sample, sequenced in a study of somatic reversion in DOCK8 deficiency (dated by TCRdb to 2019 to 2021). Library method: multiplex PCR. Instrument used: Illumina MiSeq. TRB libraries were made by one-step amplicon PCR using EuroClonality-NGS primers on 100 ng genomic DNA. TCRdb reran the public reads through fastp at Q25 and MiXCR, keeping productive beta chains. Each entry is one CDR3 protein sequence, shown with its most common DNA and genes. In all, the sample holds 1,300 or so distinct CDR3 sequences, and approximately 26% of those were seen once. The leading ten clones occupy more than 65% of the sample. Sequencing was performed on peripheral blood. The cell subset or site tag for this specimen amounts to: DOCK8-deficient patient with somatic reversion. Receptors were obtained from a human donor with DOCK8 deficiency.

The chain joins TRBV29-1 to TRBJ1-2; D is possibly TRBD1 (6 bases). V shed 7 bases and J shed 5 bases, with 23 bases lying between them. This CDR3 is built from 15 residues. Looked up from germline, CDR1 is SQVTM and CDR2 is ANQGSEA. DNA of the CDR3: TGCAGCGCTTTGTATACAGGGAAAGAGGGGTATGGCTACACCTTC. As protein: CSALYTGKEGYGYTF.

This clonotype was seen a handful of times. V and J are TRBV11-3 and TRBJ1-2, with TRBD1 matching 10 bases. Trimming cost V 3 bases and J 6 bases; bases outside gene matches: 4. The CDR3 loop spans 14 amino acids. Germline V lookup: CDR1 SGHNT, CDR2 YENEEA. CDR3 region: CASSFTGTGDGYTF. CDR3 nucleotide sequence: TGTGCCAGCAGCTTCACCGGGACAGGGGATGGCTACACCTTC.

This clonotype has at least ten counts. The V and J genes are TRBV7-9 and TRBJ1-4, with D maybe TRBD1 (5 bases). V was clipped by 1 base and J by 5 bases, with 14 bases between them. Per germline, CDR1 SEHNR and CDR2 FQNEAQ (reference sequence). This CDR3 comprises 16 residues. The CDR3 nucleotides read TGTGCCAGCAGCTTAGGTCTCGGGACTGCGAATGAAAAACTGTTTTTT. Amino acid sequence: CASSLGLGTANEKLFF.

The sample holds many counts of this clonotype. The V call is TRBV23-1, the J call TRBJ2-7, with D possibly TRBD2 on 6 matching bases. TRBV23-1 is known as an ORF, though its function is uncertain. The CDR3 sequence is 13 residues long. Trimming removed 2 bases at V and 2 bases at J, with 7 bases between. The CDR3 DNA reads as TGCGCCAGCAGTCAAGGAGGGGCCTACGAGCAGTACGTC. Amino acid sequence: CASSQGGAYEQYV.

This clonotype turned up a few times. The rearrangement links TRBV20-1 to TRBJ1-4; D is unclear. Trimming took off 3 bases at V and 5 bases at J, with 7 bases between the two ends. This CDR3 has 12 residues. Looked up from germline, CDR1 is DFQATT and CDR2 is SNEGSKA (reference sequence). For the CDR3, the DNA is TGCAGTGCTAGTGGCCAAAATGAAAAACTGTTTTTT. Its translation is CSASGQNEKLFF.

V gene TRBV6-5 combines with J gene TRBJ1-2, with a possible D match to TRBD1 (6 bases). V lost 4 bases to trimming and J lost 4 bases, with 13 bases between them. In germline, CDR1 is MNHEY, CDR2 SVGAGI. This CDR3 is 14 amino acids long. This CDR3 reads CASSFSTGLYGYTF. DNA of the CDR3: TGTGCCAGCAGTTTCTCGACAGGCCTCTATGGCTACACCTTC.

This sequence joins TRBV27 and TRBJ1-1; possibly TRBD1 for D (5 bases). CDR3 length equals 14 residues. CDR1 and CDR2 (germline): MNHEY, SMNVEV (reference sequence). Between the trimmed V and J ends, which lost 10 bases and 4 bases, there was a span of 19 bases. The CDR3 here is CATHRGGVGTEAFF. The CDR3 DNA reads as TGTGCCACCCACCGTGGGGGGGTGGGCACTGAAGCTTTCTTT.

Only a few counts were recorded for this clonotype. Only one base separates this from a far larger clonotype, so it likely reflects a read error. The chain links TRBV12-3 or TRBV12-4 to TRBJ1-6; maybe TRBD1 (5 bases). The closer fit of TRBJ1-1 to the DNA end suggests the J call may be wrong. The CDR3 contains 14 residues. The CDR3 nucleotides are TGTGCCAGCGCCAAAGGGGAGGCGAACACTGAAGCTTTCTTT. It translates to CASAKGEANTEAFF.

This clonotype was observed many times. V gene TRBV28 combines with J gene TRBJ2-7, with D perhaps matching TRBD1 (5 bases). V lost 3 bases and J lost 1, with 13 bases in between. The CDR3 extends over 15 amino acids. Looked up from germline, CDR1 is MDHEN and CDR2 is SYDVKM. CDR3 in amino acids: CASSLGQANSYEQYF. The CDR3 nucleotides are TGTGCCAGCAGTTTGGGGCAGGCGAATTCCTACGAGCAGTACTTC.

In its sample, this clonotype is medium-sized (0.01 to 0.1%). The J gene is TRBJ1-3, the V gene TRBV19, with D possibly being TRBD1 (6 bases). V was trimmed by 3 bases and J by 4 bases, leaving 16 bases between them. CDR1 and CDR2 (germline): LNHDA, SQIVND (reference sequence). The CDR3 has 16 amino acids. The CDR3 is CASSIVPGAPGNTIYF. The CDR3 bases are TGTGCCAGTAGTATCGTTCCAGGGGCGCCGGGAAACACCATATATTTT.

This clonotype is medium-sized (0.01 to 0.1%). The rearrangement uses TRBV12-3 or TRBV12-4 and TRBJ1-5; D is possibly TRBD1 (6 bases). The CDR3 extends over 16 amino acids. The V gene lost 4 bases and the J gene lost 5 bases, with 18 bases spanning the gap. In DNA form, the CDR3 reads TGTGCCAGCAGTTCCTTACTTCAGGGGCGTGATCAGCCCCAGCATTTT. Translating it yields CASSSLLQGRDQPQHF.

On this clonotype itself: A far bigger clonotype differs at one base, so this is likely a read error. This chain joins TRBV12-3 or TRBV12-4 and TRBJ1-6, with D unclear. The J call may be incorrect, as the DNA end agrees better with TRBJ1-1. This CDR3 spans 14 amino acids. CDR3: CASTKGKANTEAFF. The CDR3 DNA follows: TGTGCCAGCACCAAAGGGAAGGCGAACACTGAAGCTTTCTTT.

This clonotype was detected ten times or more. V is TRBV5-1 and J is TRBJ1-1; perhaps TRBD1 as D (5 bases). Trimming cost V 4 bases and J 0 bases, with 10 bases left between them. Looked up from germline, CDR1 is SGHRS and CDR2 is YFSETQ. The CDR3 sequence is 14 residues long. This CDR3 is CASSVDRLNTEAFF. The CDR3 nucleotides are TGCGCCAGCAGCGTTGACAGACTGAACACTGAAGCTTTCTTT. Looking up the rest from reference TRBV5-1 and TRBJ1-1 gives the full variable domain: KAGVTQTPRYLIKTRGQQVTLSCSPISGHRSVSWYQQTPGQGLQFLFEYFSETQRNKGNFPGRFSGRQFSNSRSEMNVSTLELGDSALYLCASSVDRLNTEAFFGQGTRLTVV.

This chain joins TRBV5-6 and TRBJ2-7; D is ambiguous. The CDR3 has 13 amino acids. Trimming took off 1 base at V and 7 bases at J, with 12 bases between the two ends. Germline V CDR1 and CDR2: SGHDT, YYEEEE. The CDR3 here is CASSLIPLGEQYF. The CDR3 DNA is TGTGCCAGCAGCTTGATACCGTTGGGGGAGCAGTACTTC.

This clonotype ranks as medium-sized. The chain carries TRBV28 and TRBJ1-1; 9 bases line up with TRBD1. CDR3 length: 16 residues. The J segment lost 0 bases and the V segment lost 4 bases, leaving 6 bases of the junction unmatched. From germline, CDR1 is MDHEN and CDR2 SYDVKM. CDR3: CASSSDRGVLNTEAFF. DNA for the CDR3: TGTGCCAGCAGTTCGGACAGGGGCGTCCTGAACACTGAAGCTTTCTTT. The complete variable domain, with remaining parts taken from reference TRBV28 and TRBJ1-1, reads DVKVTQSSRYLVKRTGEKVFLECVQDMDHENMFWYRQDPGLGLRLIYFSYDVKMKEKGDIPEGYSVSREKKERFSLILESASTNQTSMYLCASSSDRGVLNTEAFFGQGTRLTVV.

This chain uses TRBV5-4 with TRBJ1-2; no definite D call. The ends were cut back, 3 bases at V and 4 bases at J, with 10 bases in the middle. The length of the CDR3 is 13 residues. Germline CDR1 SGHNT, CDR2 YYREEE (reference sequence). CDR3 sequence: CASSSPPVYGYTF. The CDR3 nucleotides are TGTGCCAGCAGCTCCCCCCCAGTCTATGGCTACACCTTC. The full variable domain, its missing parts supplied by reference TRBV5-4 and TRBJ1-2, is ETGVTQSPTHLIKTRGQQVTLRCSSQSGHNTVSWYQQALGQGPQFIFQYYREEENGRGNFPPRFSGLQFPNYSSELNVNALELDDSALYLCASSSPPVYGYTFGSGTRLTVV.